This T cell receptor (beta chain) was captured by sequencing in a study of blood T cell repertoires in COVID-19. Study summary: Samples came from the United States, Italy and Spain, spanning acute and convalescent COVID-19. From T cells, B-cell-depleted T cells, or PBMCs came the material, which was cDNA or gDNA.

Germline V gene lookup returns CDR1 LGHDT and CDR2 YNNKEL (reference sequence). The CDR3 is made up of 14 amino acids. V was clipped by 4 bases and J by 7 bases, with 13 bases between them. Per the original data handling: Reference gene primer amplification in the assay estimated nucleated cell counts. The table came from immunoSEQ multiplex PCR; TCRdb's copy has only in-frame clones and leaves some out. V and J calls and clone size are given by that table; D and trimming were obtained from the DNA. The sample records some 150,000 clones, approximately 84% being singletons. This clonotype was sampled from a human donor in a cohort sampled during active COVID-19. J is TRBJ1-4 and V is TRBV3-1 (or the pseudogene TRBV3-2); unclear D gene. The sample was peripheral blood. For the CDR3, the DNA is TGTGCCAGCAGCCTCCGGGATAACGCTGAAAAACTGTTTTTT. Protein: CASSLRDNAEKLFF.